These 32 T cell receptor beta chains came from one sample sequenced in a study of Ad26.COV2.S vaccination and SARS-CoV-2 variants (dated by TCRdb to the early 2020s). Libraries were constructed by the immunoSEQ multiplex PCR assay. What TCRdb holds here is the immuneACCESS table cut down to in-frame rearrangements. Part of the clones is not present; checked against another copy, under half of the missing clones reflect an unresolved V gene, and the others are unexplained. In this sample the table shows hundreds of thousands of clones, more than 80% of which occur a single time. About 1.5% of the sample rests with the top ten. Explained via the paper, the treatment or condition label denotes: 15 to 20 received Ad26.COV2.S at low or high dose, single or two shots; roughly five received placebo; per-sample allocation not given. Repertoires of vaccine and placebo recipients were sequenced from samples taken on day 63 after the first injection.

This material consisted of peripheral blood, taken in a trial of Ad26.COV2.S vaccine versus placebo. Receptor source: a person between 18 and 65 years old who received the Ad26.COV2.S COVID-19 vaccine or a placebo.

This sequence joins TRBV7-9 and TRBJ2-7; D may be TRBD1 (6 bases). Germline V gene sequence: CDR1 SEHNR, CDR2 FQNEAQ (reference sequence). Between the trimmed V and J ends, which lost 2 bases and 6 bases, there was a span of 17 bases. The CDR3 has 15 amino acids. The CDR3 coding sequence is TGTGCCAGCAGCTTATCGCAGGGGAAGAGGAGCGAGCAGTACTTC. Its translation: CASSLSQGKRSEQYF.

This clone was observed a few times. The rearrangement joins TRBV19 to TRBJ2-4, with 11 bases matching TRBD1. Germline V gives CDR1 LNHDA, CDR2 SQIVND (reference sequence). J was trimmed by 12 bases and V by 4 bases; bases with no gene match: 8. The CDR3 covers 14 residues. CDR3 in DNA: TGTGCCAGTAGTACCGGGACAGGGGGTAGGGGTCAGTACTTC. This gives the protein CASSTGTGGRGQYF.

The chain couples TRBV27 to TRBJ2-4; maybe TRBD2 (5 bases). Germline CDR1 reads MNHEY; CDR2 reads SMNVEV (reference sequence). The CDR3 is 14 amino acids. V dropped 2 bases and J dropped 0 bases, with 5 bases sitting between them. This CDR3 is CASSLGLAKNIQYF. The CDR3 DNA sequence: TGTGCCAGCAGTTTAGGACTAGCCAAAAACATTCAGTACTTC.

The chain links TRBV3-1 (or the pseudogene TRBV3-2) to TRBJ2-5, with D perhaps assigned TRBD1 or TRBD2 (5 bases each). The CDR3 extends over 13 amino acids. Trimming stripped 6 bases from V and 2 bases from J, with 10 bases between. Germline V gene lookup returns CDR1 LGHDT and CDR2 YNNKEL (reference sequence). The CDR3: CASRTGRQETQYF. In DNA form, the CDR3 reads TGTGCCAGCAGGACGGGACGACAAGAGACCCAGTACTTC.

The CDR3 loop reads CASSLASSLRSQYF. In nucleotides, the CDR3 is TGCGCCAGCAGCTTGGCATCTAGCCTCCGAAGCCAGTACTTC. The chain couples TRBV5-1 to TRBJ2-5; tentatively, D is TRBD2 (5 bases). Trimming took off 0 bases at V and 10 bases at J, with 16 bases between the two ends. Germline CDR1 is SGHRS and CDR2 is YFSETQ. The CDR3 runs to 14 residues.

The gene calls are TRBV19 and TRBJ2-1; 8 bases are a match to TRBD2. V shed 6 bases, J shed 7 bases, and the junction held 11 bases outside the gene matches. The CDR3 totals 15 residues. Germline CDR1 LNHDA, CDR2 SQIVND (reference sequence). The CDR3 DNA follows: TGTGCCAGTAGGGCCAGGGGCGGGGGGCGGAATGAGCAGTTCTTC. Its translation is CASRARGGGRNEQFF.

This clone turned up a few times. This chain uses TRBV25-1 with TRBJ1-2; D remains ambiguous. The CDR3 spans 10 residues. V was shortened by 3 bases and J by 8 bases, with 4 bases between the two germline ends. Per the germline V gene, CDR1 is MGHDK and CDR2 is SYGVNS. CDR3 sequence reads: CASSDGGYTF. The CDR3 DNA reads as TGTGCCAGCAGTGATGGAGGCTACACCTTC.

The J gene is TRBJ2-3, the V gene TRBV6-5; D is perhaps TRBD1 (5 bases). The germline CDR1 and CDR2 sequences are MNHEY and SVGAGI. The CDR3 has 14 amino acids. V lost 5 bases and J 0 bases, leaving 9 bases between the germline ends. CDR3 amino acids: CASSQGSSTDTQYF. The CDR3 DNA sequence: TGTGCCAGCAGTCAGGGATCCAGCACAGATACGCAGTATTTT.

The chain uses TRBV7-2 and TRBJ1-5, with 7 bases fitting TRBD1. Per germline, CDR1 SGHTA and CDR2 FQGNSA. The trim removed 4 bases at V and 3 bases at J, leaving 6 bases unmatched. This CDR3 contains 15 residues. The CDR3 region is CASSSGQLNNQPQHF. The CDR3 DNA follows: TGTGCCAGCAGCTCGGGACAGCTAAACAATCAGCCCCAGCATTTT.

The rearrangement uses TRBV9 and TRBJ2-7; D is tentatively TRBD1 or TRBD2 (5 bases each). CDR1 is SGDLS and CDR2 is YYNGEE in the germline V gene. Trimming left V 0 bases short and J 7 bases short, with 14 bases between. CDR3 size: 14 residues. CDR3 in amino acids: CASSVAGAGREQYF. The CDR3 DNA sequence: TGTGCCAGCAGCGTAGCCGGGGCAGGGAGAGAGCAGTACTTC.

The chain couples TRBV5-4 to TRBJ2-3, with D possibly being TRBD1 (5 bases). V lost 0 bases, J lost 14 bases, and 19 bases lay in between. The CDR3 consists of 14 residues. Germline V gene lookup returns CDR1 SGHNT and CDR2 YYREEE (reference sequence). CDR3 sequence: CASSLGQPLQGWYF. DNA for the CDR3: TGTGCCAGCAGCTTGGGTCAACCCCTGCAGGGTTGGTATTTT.

The V gene is TRBV12-5, the J gene TRBJ2-7, with 8 bases identical to TRBD2. The CDR3 extends over 15 amino acids. With 3 bases clipped from V and 1 base from J, the junction kept 5 bases outside the gene matches. Germline V gene sequence: CDR1 LGHNT, CDR2 FRNRAP. CDR3 protein: CASGFPSGGSYEQYF. In DNA form, the CDR3 reads TGTGCTAGTGGTTTTCCCTCGGGGGGGTCCTACGAGCAGTACTTC.

This chain joins TRBV5-1 and TRBJ2-7; 10 nucleotides match TRBD2. Looked up from germline, CDR1 is SGHRS and CDR2 is YFSETQ. CDR3 length equals 17 residues. Germline trimming cut 4 bases from V and 7 bases from J; bases unmatched to any gene: 17. The CDR3 nucleotides read TGCGCCAGCAGCCCCGCCGAACTAGCGGGAAGTTGGAGAGAGCAGTACTTC. Protein sequence: CASSPAELAGSWREQYF.

V gene TRBV29-1 combines with J gene TRBJ2-7; TRBD2 agrees at 7 bases. Per the germline V gene, CDR1 is SQVTM and CDR2 is ANQGSEA. CDR3 length: 12 amino acids. The V segment lost 7 bases and the J segment 6 bases; nucleotides outside the gene matches: 9. The CDR3 DNA reads as TGCAGCGCCCGGGGAGGGGTCCGCGAGCAGTACTTC. The encoded protein is CSARGGVREQYF.

This chain uses TRBV30 with TRBJ2-7, with 8 bases fitting TRBD2. CDR1 and CDR2 (germline): GTSNPN, SVGIG (reference sequence). This CDR3 is 12 amino acids long. J lost 5 bases, V lost 4 bases, and 4 bases had no gene match. CDR3 in DNA: TGTGCCTGGAACCACGGGGGGGACGAGCAGTACTTC. Its translation: CAWNHGGDEQYF.

The chain carries TRBV3-1 (or the pseudogene TRBV3-2) and TRBJ1-4; D is uncertain. The CDR3 loop spans 15 amino acids. V lost 3 bases, J lost 0 bases, and 8 bases lay in between. The V gene's germline CDR1 is LGHDT and CDR2 YNNKEL (reference sequence). The CDR3 DNA follows: TGTGCCAGCAGCCAGCCGACCGCAACTAATGAAAAACTGTTTTTT. Translating it yields CASSQPTATNEKLFF.

The V call is TRBV11-3, the J call TRBJ2-2; 7 positions agree with TRBD2. Germline values: CDR1 SGHNT, CDR2 YENEEA. The V gene end was trimmed by 4 bases and the J gene end by 0 bases; junction bases not matched to a gene: 2. This CDR3 is built from 15 residues. The CDR3 bases are TGTGCCAGCAGCTGGAGCGGGGCGAACACCGGGGAGCTGTTTTTT. This gives the protein CASSWSGANTGELFF.

The genes are TRBV19 and TRBJ2-7, with D perhaps being TRBD1 or TRBD2 (5 bases each). The V end lost 2 bases, the J end lost 4 bases, and 12 bases lay between the germline ends. The CDR3 consists of 14 residues. Germline V gene sequence: CDR1 LNHDA, CDR2 SQIVND (reference sequence). The CDR3 DNA reads TGTGCCAGTAGTATACGGGGCGCCGAGTACGAGCAGTACTTC. Translated: CASSIRGAEYEQYF.

The rearrangement joins TRBV6-5 to TRBJ1-2, with 7 bases aligning to TRBD1. V was pared by 6 bases and J by 8 bases, with 12 bases of the junction left unmatched. Germline CDR1 MNHEY, CDR2 SVGAGI. This CDR3 is built from 14 residues. CDR3 coding DNA: TGTGCCAGCAGCCGACAGGGAGAGATGGAGGGCTACACCTTC. The encoded protein is CASSRQGEMEGYTF.

V usage is TRBV3-1 (or the pseudogene TRBV3-2) and J usage is TRBJ2-1; 12 bases line up with TRBD1. The V gene end was trimmed by 6 bases and the J gene end by 8 bases; junction bases not matched to a gene: 8. The CDR3 loop spans 15 amino acids. Germline CDR1 LGHDT, CDR2 YNNKEL (reference sequence). The chain's CDR3 is CASRLGTGGMYEQFF. CDR3 DNA: TGTGCCAGCAGGCTCGGGACAGGGGGCATGTATGAGCAGTTCTTC.

The chain has TRBV5-1 and TRBJ2-7; D is possibly TRBD2 (6 bases). V shed 0 bases and J shed 5 bases, with 12 bases lying between them. CDR3 length: 14 amino acids. Germline-derived CDR1 and CDR2 are SGHRS and YFSETQ. The CDR3 spells CASSLGRDLNEQYF. The DNA of the CDR3 is TGCGCCAGCAGCTTGGGGAGGGATTTGAACGAGCAGTACTTC. The variable domain in full, completed from reference TRBV5-1 and TRBJ2-7, reads KAGVTQTPRYLIKTRGQQVTLSCSPISGHRSVSWYQQTPGQGLQFLFEYFSETQRNKGNFPGRFSGRQFSNSRSEMNVSTLELGDSALYLCASSLGRDLNEQYFGPGTRLTVT.

The chain employs TRBV4-3 and TRBJ2-1; 7 nucleotides agree with TRBD2. The CDR3 runs to 18 residues. CDR1 LGHNA and CDR2 YSLEER come from the germline V gene. The trim removed 1 base at V and 4 bases at J, leaving 13 bases unmatched. CDR3 region: CASSQGVLRGTIYNEQFF. The CDR3 bases are TGCGCCAGCAGCCAAGGCGTTTTGCGGGGGACTATATACAATGAGCAGTTCTTC.

V is TRBV7-6 and J is TRBJ1-3; D is undetermined. This CDR3 is 16 amino acids long. Germline CDR1 and CDR2: SGHVS and FNYEAQ. V was clipped by 1 base and J by 0 bases, with 10 bases between them. CDR3: CASSLGAESSGNTIYF. Written as DNA, the CDR3 is TGTGCCAGCAGCTTAGGGGCGGAGAGCTCTGGAAACACCATATATTTT.

The gene calls are TRBV27 and TRBJ2-1, with 8 bases lining up with TRBD1. J gave up 7 bases and V 3 bases, and 2 bases lay outside the gene matches. This CDR3 is built from 13 residues. Per germline, CDR1 MNHEY and CDR2 SMNVEV (reference sequence). The CDR3 region is CASSFRQGNEQFF. CDR3 sequence (DNA): TGTGCCAGCAGTTTCCGACAGGGGAATGAGCAGTTCTTC.

The chain uses TRBV6-5 and TRBJ1-2; TRBD1 is a possible D gene (6 bases). Trimming took 6 bases from V and 1 from J, leaving 15 bases between them. CDR1 is MNHEY and CDR2 is SVGAGI in the germline V gene. There are 15 residues in the CDR3. The CDR3 bases are TGTGCCAGCAGGGGGGCCGACAGGCTTAACTATGGCTACACCTTC. Residues: CASRGADRLNYGYTF.

The chain joins TRBV5-8 to TRBJ1-1; no reliable D call. V lost 0 bases, J lost 3 bases, and 12 bases lay in between. This CDR3 spans 15 amino acids. Germline V gene sequence: CDR1 SGHTS, CDR2 YDEGEE. The CDR3 sequence is CASSLGYGRYTEAFF. CDR3 bases: TGTGCCAGCAGCTTGGGGTATGGTCGGTACACTGAAGCTTTCTTT.

The chain carries TRBV25-1 and TRBJ2-1, with 14 bases lining up with TRBD2. This CDR3 is 14 amino acids long. J gave up 7 bases and V 6 bases, and 2 bases lay outside the gene matches. CDR1 MGHDK and CDR2 SYGVNS come from the germline V gene. CDR3 amino acids: CASRTSGRGNEQFF. The DNA for the CDR3 is TGTGCCAGCAGGACTAGCGGGAGGGGTAATGAGCAGTTCTTC.

The rearrangement links TRBV25-1 to TRBJ2-7; D gene ambiguous. The V gene lost 5 bases and the J gene lost 0 bases, with 11 bases spanning the gap. The V gene's germline CDR1 is MGHDK and CDR2 SYGVNS. The CDR3 is 14 residues long. This CDR3 reads CASSRSLSSYEQYF. CDR3 bases: TGTGCCAGCAGTCGGTCCCTCTCCTCCTACGAGCAGTACTTC.

This chain joins TRBV30 and TRBJ1-6; the D is unclear. Germline CDR1 and CDR2: GTSNPN and SVGIG (reference sequence). The germline V and J ends were trimmed by 3 bases and 7 bases, with 13 bases remaining between them. The CDR3 has 14 amino acids. CDR3 nucleotides: TGTGCCTGGAGCCCACCGGATTGGAATTCACCCCTCCACTTT. The encoded protein is CAWSPPDWNSPLHF.

The chain is built from TRBV3-1 (or the pseudogene TRBV3-2) and TRBJ2-3, with 7 bases identical to TRBD2. Germline values: CDR1 LGHDT, CDR2 YNNKEL (reference sequence). V lost 0 bases, J lost 0 bases, and 3 bases stayed unmatched. The CDR3 contains 16 residues. CDR3 in amino acids: CASSQDPAGSTDTQYF. In DNA form, the CDR3 reads TGTGCCAGCAGCCAAGATCCAGCGGGGAGCACAGATACGCAGTATTTT.

Remarks on this clone: Distinct nucleotide sequences in the sample also encode this CDR3. The chain joins TRBV5-4 to TRBJ2-7; D is unresolved. Per the germline V gene, CDR1 is SGHNT and CDR2 is YYREEE (reference sequence). CDR3 length equals 12 residues. Trimming stripped 0 bases from V and 4 bases from J, with 5 bases between. CDR3 nucleotide sequence: TGTGCCAGCAGCTTGGACGGGTACGAGCAGTACTTC. This sequence encodes CASSLDGYEQYF.

The chain combines TRBV28 with TRBJ1-5, with TRBD1 matching 8 bases. The junction had 8 bases not matched to a gene; V was cut back by 6 bases and J by 7 bases. The CDR3 has 14 residues. CDR1 and CDR2 (germline): MDHEN, SYDVKM. CDR3 DNA: TGTGCCAGCAGCCAGGGACAGGCGTGGCAGCCCCAGCATTTT. It translates to CASSQGQAWQPQHF.